What follows describes a single T cell receptor beta chain. Antigen unknown. Blood was drawn once from each donor into heparinised tubes. The draws averaged around 110 mL. Trimming removed 5 bases at V and 3 bases at J, with 16 bases between. Germline CDR1 is MNHEY and CDR2 is SVGAGI. The CDR3 spans 15 residues. This entry belongs to a study of beta chain features in type 1 diabetes. Points from the study as a whole: There was a moderate but significant shortening of TCRB CDR3s in all four CD4+ subsets of Type 1 diabetes patients. High TCR expression in some cells could lead to their over-representation in cDNA sequencing.

Isolated RNA was reverse transcribed in full, so expressed TCRB transcripts were sequenced. Mean read depth for naive, central memory and regulatory T cell samples was approximately 3.57 million reads. The repertoire was sequenced with immunoSEQ multiplex PCR; TCRdb's copy has only in-frame clones and lacks some. Among hundreds of thousands of clones listed, 15% to 17% were seen once. The chain links TRBV6-5 to TRBJ2-5, with D unresolved. The origin of this receptor is a man aged 18 to 29 in good health. The sequenced sample was naive CD4+ T cells from blood. The CDR3 protein is CASSPLGSSKETQYF. In nucleotides, the CDR3 is TGTGCCAGCAGTCCTCTCGGGTCTTCAAAAGAGACCCAGTACTTC.